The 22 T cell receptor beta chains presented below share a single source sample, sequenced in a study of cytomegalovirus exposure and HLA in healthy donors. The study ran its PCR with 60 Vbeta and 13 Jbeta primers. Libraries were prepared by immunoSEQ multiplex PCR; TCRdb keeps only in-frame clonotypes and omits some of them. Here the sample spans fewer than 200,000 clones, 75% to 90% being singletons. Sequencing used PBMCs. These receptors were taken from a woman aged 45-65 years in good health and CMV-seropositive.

CDR3 in amino acids: CASSGRQGDTEAFF. The CDR3 nucleotides are TGCGCCAGCAGCGGGCGACAGGGGGACACTGAAGCTTTCTTT. The rearrangement uses TRBV5-1 and TRBJ1-1, with 9 positions matching TRBD1. Germline assignment: CDR1 SGHRS and CDR2 YFSETQ. The V gene end was trimmed by 4 bases and the J gene end by 3 bases; junction bases not matched to a gene: 4. The CDR3 is 14 residues long.

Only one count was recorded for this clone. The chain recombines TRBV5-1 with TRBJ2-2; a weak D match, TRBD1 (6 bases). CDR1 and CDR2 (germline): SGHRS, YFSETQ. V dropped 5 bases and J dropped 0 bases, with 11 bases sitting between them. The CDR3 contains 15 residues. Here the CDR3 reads CASSSGTPNTGELFF. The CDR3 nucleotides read TGCGCCAGCAGTTCCGGGACACCGAACACCGGGGAGCTGTTTTTT.

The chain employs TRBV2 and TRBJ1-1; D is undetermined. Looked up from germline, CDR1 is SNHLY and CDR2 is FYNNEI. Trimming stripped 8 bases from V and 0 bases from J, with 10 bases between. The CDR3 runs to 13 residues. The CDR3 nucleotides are TGTGCCAGCTCACCGGGTTTGAACACTGAAGCTTTCTTT. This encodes CASSPGLNTEAFF.

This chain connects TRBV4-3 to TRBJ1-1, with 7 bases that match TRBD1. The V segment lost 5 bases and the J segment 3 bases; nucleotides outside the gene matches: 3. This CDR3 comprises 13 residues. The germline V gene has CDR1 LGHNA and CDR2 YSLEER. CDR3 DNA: TGCGCCAGCAGCACTGACAGGGACACTGAAGCTTTCTTT. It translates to CASSTDRDTEAFF.

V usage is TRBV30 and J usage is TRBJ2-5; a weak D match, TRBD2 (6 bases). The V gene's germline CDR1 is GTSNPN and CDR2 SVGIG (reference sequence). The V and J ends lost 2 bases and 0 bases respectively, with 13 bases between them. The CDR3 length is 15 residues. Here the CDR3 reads CAWSLTRSYQETQYF. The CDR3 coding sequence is TGTGCCTGGAGTCTGACTAGGTCGTACCAAGAGACCCAGTACTTC.

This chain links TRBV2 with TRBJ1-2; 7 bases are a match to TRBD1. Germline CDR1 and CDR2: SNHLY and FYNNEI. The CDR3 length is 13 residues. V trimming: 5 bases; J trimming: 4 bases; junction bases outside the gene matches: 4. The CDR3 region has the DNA TGTGCCAGCAGTCGGGGACAGCCCTATGGCTACACCTTC. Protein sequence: CASSRGQPYGYTF.

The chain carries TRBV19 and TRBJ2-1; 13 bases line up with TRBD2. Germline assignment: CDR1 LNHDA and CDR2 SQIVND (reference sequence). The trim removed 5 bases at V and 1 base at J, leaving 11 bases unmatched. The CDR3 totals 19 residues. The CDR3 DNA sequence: TGTGCCAGTAGTCCCACCCGACTAGCGGGAGGCCGGTCCTACAATGAGCAGTTCTTC. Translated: CASSPTRLAGGRSYNEQFF.

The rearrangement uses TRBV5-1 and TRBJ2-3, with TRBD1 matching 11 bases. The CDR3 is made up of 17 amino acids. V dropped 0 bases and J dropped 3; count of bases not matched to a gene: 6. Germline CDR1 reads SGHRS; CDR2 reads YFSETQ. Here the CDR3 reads CASSLAGGQGATDTQYF. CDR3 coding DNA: TGCGCCAGCAGCTTGGCCGGAGGACAGGGGGCAACAGATACGCAGTATTTT.

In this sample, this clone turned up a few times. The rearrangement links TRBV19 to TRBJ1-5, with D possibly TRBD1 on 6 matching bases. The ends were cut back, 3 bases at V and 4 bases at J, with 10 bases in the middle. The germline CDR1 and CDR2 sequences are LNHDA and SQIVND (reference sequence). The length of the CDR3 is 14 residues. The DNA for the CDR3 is TGTGCCAGTAGTATGGGGGCGGAAAATCAGCCCCAGCATTTT. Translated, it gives CASSMGAENQPQHF.

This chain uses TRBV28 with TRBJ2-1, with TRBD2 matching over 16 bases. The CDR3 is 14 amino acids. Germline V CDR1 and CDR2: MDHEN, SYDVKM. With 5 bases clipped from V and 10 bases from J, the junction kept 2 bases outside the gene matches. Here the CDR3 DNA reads TGTGCCAGCAGTGAGGGACTAGCGGGAGGGGAGCAGTTCTTC. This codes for CASSEGLAGGEQFF.

The CDR3 nucleotides read TGTGCCAGCAGCTTAATCCTCTACGAGCAGTACTTC. Translated, it gives CASSLILYEQYF. The chain employs TRBV11-2 and TRBJ2-7; D is ambiguous. The CDR3 has 12 amino acids. Germline CDR1 is SGHAT and CDR2 is FQNNGV. The V end was cut by 2 bases, the J end by 3 bases, with 5 bases between.

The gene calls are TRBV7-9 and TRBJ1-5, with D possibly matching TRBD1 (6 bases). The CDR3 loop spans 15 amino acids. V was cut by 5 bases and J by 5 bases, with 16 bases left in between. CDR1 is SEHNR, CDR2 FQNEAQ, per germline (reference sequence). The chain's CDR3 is CASSRRRTAHQPQHF. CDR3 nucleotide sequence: TGTGCCAGCAGCCGAAGAAGGACAGCCCATCAGCCCCAGCATTTT. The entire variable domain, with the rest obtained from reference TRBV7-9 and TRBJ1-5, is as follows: DTGVSQNPRHKITKRGQNVTFRCDPISEHNRLYWYRQTLGQGPEFLTYFQNEAQLEKSRLLSDRFSAERPKGSFSTLEIQRTEQGDSAMYLCASSRRRTAHQPQHFGDGTRLSIL.

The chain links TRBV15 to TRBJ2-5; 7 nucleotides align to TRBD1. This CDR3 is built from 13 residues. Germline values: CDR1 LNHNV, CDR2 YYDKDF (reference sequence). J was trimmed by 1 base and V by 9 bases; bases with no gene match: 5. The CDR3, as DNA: TGTGCCACACACAGGGGACCCCAAGAGACCCAGTACTTC. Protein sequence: CATHRGPQETQYF.

CDR3 bases: TGTGCCAGCAGCTTCCGACAGCGAGGCGCAGATACGCAGTATTTT. This encodes CASSFRQRGADTQYF. The chain employs TRBV5-5 and TRBJ2-3; TRBD1 is a possible D gene (5 bases). Germline V gene data show CDR1 as SGHKS and CDR2 as YYEKEE (reference sequence). The germline V and J ends were trimmed by 2 bases and 4 bases, with 14 bases remaining between them. The CDR3 is 15 residues long.

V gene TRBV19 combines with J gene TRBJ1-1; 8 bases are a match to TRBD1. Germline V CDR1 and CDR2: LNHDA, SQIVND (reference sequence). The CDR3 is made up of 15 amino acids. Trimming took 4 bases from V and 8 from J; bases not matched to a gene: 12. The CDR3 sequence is CASSTSGGGVREAFF. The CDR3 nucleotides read TGTGCCAGTAGTACCTCAGGGGGCGGAGTTCGGGAAGCTTTCTTT.

CDR3 coding DNA: TGTGCCAGCAGCCCCAGACAGGGTAACATGAACACTGAAGCTTTCTTT. Amino acid sequence: CASSPRQGNMNTEAFF. The chain employs TRBV16 and TRBJ1-1; 7 nucleotides agree with TRBD1. Germline-derived CDR1 and CDR2 are KGHSY and FQNENV. The CDR3 runs 16 residues. Trimming at V came to 4 bases and at J to 0 bases, leaving 8 bases not matched to a gene.

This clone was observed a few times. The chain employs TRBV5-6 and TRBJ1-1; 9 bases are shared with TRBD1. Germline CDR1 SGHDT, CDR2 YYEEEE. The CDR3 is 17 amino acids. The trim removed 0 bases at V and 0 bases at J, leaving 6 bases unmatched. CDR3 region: CASSLVGGTGLNTEAFF. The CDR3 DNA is TGTGCCAGCAGCTTGGTGGGGGGGACAGGGCTGAACACTGAAGCTTTCTTT.

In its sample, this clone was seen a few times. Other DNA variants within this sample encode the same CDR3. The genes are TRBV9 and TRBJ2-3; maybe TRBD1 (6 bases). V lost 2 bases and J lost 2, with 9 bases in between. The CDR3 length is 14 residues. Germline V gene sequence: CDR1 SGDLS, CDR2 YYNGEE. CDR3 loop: CASSVQGSTDTQYF. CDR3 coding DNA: TGTGCCAGCAGCGTCCAGGGGTCCACAGATACGCAGTATTTT.

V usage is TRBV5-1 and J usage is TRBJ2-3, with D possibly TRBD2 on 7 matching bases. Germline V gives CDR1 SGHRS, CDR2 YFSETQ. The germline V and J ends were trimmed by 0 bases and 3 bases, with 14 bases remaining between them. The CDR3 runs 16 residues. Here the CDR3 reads CASSLATGGGTDTQYF. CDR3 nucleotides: TGCGCCAGCAGCTTGGCCACGGGGGGCGGGACAGATACGCAGTATTTT.

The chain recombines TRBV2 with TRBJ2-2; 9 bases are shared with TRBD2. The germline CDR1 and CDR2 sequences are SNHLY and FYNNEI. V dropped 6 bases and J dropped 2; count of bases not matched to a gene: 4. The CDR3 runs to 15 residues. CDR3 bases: TGTGCCAGCAGGGGGACTAGCCACAACACCGGGGAGCTGTTTTTT. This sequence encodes CASRGTSHNTGELFF. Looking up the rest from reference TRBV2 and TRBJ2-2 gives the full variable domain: EPEVTQTPSHQVTQMGQEVILRCVPISNHLYFYWYRQILGQKVEFLVSFYNNEISEKSEIFDDQFSVERPDGSNFTLKIRSTKLEDSAMYFCASRGTSHNTGELFFGEGSRLTVL.

The CDR3 DNA is TGTGCCAGCTCACCACAGGGGGCGACTGGAAACACCATATATTTT. This translates into CASSPQGATGNTIYF. J is TRBJ1-3 and V is TRBV18; 7 nucleotides agree with TRBD1. Germline V lookup: CDR1 KGHSH, CDR2 LQKENI. The V gene end was trimmed by 1 base and the J gene end by 2 bases; junction bases not matched to a gene: 2. The CDR3 spans 15 residues.

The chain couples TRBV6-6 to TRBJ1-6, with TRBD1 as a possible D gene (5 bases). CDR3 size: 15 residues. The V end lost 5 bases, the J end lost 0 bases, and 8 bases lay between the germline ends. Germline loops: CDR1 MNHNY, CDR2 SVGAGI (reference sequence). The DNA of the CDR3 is TGTGCCAGCAGTGGGGGGAGCTCCTATAATTCACCCCTCCACTTT. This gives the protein CASSGGSSYNSPLHF.